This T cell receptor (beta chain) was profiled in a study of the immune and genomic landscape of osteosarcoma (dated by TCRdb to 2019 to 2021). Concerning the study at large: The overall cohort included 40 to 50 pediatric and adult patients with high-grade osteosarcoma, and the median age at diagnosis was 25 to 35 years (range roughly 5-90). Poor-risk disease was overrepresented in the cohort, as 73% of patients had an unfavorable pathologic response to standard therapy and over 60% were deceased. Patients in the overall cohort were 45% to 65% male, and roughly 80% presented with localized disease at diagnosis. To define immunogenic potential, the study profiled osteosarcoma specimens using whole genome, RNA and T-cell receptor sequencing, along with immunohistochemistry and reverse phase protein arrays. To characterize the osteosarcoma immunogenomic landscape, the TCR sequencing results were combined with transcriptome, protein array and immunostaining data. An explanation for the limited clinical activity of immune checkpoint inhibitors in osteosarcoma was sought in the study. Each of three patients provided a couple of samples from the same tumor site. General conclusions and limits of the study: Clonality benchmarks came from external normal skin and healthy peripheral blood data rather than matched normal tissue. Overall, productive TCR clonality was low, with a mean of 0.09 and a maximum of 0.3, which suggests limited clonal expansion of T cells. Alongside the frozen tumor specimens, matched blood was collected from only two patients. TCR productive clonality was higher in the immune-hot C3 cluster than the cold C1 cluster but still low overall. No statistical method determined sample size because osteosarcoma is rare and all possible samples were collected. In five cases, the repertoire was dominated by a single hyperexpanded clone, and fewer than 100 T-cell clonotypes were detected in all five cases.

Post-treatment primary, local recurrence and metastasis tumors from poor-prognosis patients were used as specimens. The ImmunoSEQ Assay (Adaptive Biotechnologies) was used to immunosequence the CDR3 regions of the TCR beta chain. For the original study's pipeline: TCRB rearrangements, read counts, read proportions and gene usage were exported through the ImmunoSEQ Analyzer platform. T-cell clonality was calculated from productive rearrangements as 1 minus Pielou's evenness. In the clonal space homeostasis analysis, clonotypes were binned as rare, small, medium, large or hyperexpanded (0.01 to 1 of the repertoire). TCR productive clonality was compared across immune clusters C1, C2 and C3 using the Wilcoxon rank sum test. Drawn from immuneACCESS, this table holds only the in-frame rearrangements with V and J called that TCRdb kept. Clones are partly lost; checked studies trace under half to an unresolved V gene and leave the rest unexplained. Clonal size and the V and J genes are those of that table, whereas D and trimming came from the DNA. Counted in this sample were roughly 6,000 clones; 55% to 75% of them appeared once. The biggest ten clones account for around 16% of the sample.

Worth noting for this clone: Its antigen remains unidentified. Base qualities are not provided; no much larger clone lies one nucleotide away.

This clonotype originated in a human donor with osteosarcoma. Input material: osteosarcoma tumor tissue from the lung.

The bases read TGTGCCTGGCGAAGGGGGGAGACCCAGTACTTC. The encoded protein is CAWRRGETQYF. The rearrangement combines TRBV30 with TRBJ2-5; matching of 6 bases hints at TRBD1 as the D gene. Including cysteine and phenylalanine, the CDR3 has 11 amino acids. Of all the DNA, just the CDR3 is kept, 33 bases in frame from base 1. The germline V gene (reference sequence) sets CDR1 to GTSNPN and CDR2 to SVGIG. V is pared back by 5 bases and J by 5 bases, with 9 bases lying between the germline termini.